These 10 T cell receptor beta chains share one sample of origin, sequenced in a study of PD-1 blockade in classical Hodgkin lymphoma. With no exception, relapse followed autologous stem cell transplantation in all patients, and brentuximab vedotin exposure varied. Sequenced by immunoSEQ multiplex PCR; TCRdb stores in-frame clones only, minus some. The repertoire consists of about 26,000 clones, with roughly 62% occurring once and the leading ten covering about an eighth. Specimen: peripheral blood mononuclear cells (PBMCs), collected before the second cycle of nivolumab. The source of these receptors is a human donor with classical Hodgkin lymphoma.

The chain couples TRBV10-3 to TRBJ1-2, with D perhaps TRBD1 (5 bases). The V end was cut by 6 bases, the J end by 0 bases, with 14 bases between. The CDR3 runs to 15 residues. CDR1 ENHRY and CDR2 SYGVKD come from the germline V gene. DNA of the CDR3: TGTGCCATCAGCGGGGGAATGGTAGCTAACTATGGCTACACCTTC. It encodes CAISGGMVANYGYTF.

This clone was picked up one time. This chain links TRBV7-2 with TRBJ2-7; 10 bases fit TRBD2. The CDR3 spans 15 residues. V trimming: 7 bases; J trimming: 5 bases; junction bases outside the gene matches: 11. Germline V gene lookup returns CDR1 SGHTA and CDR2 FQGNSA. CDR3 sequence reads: CASNKRASGSDEQYF. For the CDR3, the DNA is TGTGCCAGCAATAAGCGGGCTAGCGGGAGTGACGAGCAGTACTTC.

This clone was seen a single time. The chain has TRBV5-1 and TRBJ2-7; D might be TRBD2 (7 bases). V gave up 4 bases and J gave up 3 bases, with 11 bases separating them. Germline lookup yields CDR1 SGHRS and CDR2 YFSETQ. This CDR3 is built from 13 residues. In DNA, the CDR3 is TGCGCCAGCAGCAACGGGGGGCTCTACGAGCAGTACTTC. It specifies CASSNGGLYEQYF.

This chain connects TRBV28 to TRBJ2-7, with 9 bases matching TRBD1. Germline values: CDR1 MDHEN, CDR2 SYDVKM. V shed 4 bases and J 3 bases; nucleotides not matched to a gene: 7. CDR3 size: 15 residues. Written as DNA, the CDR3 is TGTGCCAGCAGTTCCGACAGGGGGGTCCTCTACGAGCAGTACTTC. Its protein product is CASSSDRGVLYEQYF. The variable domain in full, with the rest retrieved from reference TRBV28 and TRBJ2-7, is DVKVTQSSRYLVKRTGEKVFLECVQDMDHENMFWYRQDPGLGLRLIYFSYDVKMKEKGDIPEGYSVSREKKERFSLILESASTNQTSMYLCASSSDRGVLYEQYFGPGTRLTVT.

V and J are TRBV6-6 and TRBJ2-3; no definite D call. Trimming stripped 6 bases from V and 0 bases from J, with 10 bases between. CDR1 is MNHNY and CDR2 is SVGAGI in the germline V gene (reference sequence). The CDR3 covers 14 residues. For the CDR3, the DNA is TGTGCCAGCAGGCCCGGAAGTAGCACAGATACGCAGTATTTT. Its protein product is CASRPGSSTDTQYF.

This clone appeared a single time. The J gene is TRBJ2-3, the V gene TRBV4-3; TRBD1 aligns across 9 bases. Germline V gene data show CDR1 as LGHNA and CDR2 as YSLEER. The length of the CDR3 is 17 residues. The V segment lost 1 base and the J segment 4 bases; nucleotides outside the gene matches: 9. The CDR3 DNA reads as TGCGCCAGCAGCCAAGCCTTGACAGGGGGGAGCGCAGATACGCAGTATTTT. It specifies CASSQALTGGSADTQYF.

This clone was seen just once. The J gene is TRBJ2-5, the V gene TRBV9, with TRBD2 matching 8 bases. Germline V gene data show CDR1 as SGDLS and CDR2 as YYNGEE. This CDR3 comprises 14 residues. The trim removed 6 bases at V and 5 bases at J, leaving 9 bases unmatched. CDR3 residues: CASNHGGALETQYF. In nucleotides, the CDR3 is TGTGCCAGCAACCACGGGGGGGCCTTGGAGACCCAGTACTTC.

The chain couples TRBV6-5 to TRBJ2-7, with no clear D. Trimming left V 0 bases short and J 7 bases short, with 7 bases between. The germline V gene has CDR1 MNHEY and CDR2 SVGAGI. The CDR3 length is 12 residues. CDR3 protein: CASSYSRGEQYF. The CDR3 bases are TGTGCCAGCAGTTACTCGCGCGGTGAGCAGTACTTC.

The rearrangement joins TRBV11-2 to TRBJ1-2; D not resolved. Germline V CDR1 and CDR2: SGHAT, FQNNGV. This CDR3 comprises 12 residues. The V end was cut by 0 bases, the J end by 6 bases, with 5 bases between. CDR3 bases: TGTGCCAGCAGCTTAGATGGAAATGGCTACACCTTC. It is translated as CASSLDGNGYTF.

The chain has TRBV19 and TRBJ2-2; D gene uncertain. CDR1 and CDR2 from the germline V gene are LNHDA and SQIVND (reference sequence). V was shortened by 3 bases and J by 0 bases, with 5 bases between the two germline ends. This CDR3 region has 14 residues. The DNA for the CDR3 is TGTGCCAGTAGTATCTCGGCGAACACCGGGGAGCTGTTTTTT. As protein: CASSISANTGELFF.